Ten or more counts support the clone carrying this TCR beta chain. One entry per CDR3 protein, called by TCRdb with MiXCR from the 5' RACE reads. The sample comprises about 58,000 distinct CDR3 sequences, approximately 5.7% of which are singletons, and around a third rests with the top ten. These data originate in a study of T cells after yellow fever vaccination. CDR1 and CDR2 (germline): DFQATT, SNEGSKA (reference sequence). Trimming removed 1 base at V and 2 bases at J, with 5 bases between. This CDR3 spans 13 amino acids. Study results and caveats: Among all clonotypes, a small share was observed in both CD4 and CD8 compartments.

Here the sequenced sample was PBMCs, either bulk or a sorted T-cell subset (CD4+, CD8+, memory, or dextramer-sorted; not recorded which), taken on the day of the yellow fever booster vaccination. This rearrangement joins TRBV20-1 to TRBJ1-4; perhaps TRBD1 as D (5 bases). The TCR comes from a man younger than 35 who received the YFV17D yellow fever vaccine. Written as DNA, the CDR3 is TGCAGTGCTAGAGGGGGCACTAATGAAAAACTGTTTTTT. The encoded protein is CSARGGTNEKLFF.